One and the same sample provided the 25 T cell receptor beta chains below, sequenced in a study of human T cells and chemical hapten exposure. TCRdb re-analysed the RACE reads in MiXCR, keeping a single row per CDR3 protein. In the table there are roughly 130,000 distinct CDR3 sequences, around 8.3% of which are singletons. Time point denoted: healthy volunteer bleed at 2 weeks. Unfractionated whole blood yielded the extracted total RNA. Sequencing was performed on whole blood. The source is a male donor in good health. Some clones in this sample may be carry-over from other donors' samples.

This clonotype was counted many times. The V gene is TRBV5-4, the J gene TRBJ2-5; D tentatively fits TRBD1 or TRBD2 (6 bases each). With 3 bases removed from V and 2 bases from J, the gap between germline ends came to 14 bases. CDR3 length: 15 residues. Germline CDR1 SGHNT, CDR2 YYREEE (reference sequence). CDR3 in amino acids: CASSWRTGTQETQYF. Written as DNA, the CDR3 is TGTGCCAGCAGCTGGCGCACAGGGACTCAAGAGACCCAGTACTTC. The full variable domain, with the rest looked up from reference TRBV5-4 and TRBJ2-5, is ETGVTQSPTHLIKTRGQQVTLRCSSQSGHNTVSWYQQALGQGPQFIFQYYREEENGRGNFPPRFSGLQFPNYSSELNVNALELDDSALYLCASSWRTGTQETQYFGPGTRLLVL.

This clonotype showed up just a few times. V is TRBV19 and J is TRBJ2-1; TRBD2 aligns across 12 bases. Per the germline V gene, CDR1 is LNHDA and CDR2 is SQIVND (reference sequence). CDR3 length: 15 amino acids. With 5 bases clipped from V and 9 bases from J, the junction kept 8 bases outside the gene matches. The CDR3 sequence: CASSPLAGGPTEQFF. CDR3 bases: TGTGCCAGTAGTCCTCTAGCGGGGGGGCCGACTGAGCAGTTCTTC. Full variable domain (missing parts from reference TRBV19 and TRBJ2-1): DGGITQSPKYLFRKEGQNVTLSCEQNLNHDAMYWYRQDPGQGLRLIYYSQIVNDFQKGDIAEGYSVSREKKESFPLTVTSAQKNPTAFYLCASSPLAGGPTEQFFGPGTRLTVL.

With respect to this clonotype: At one end the junction does not follow the germline gene, possibly because of a read error. The chain has TRBV7-9 and TRBJ2-7; D is possibly TRBD1 or TRBD2 (6 bases each). CDR1 SEHNR and CDR2 FQNEAQ come from the germline V gene (reference sequence). This CDR3 is 13 amino acids long. CDR3: CASRLGGSYEQYF. The CDR3 DNA sequence: TGTGCCAGCAGGTTAGGGGGGTCCTACGAGCAGTACTTC.

This clonotype was detected only a few times. V usage is TRBV30 and J usage is TRBJ2-6; D gene ambiguous. Trimming stripped 4 bases from V and 4 bases from J, with 5 bases between. CDR3 length equals 12 residues. Germline CDR1 is GTSNPN and CDR2 is SVGIG (reference sequence). CDR3 amino acids: CAWMLGANVLTF. CDR3 DNA: TGTGCCTGGATGCTCGGGGCCAACGTCCTGACTTTC.

In its sample, this clonotype was seen many times. The CDR3 reads CASSLSGNNEQFF. The CDR3 nucleotides are TGTGCCAGCAGCTTATCCGGCAACAATGAGCAGTTCTTC. The chain has TRBV7-7 and TRBJ2-1; D call uncertain. This CDR3 has 13 amino acids. Trimming shortened V by 2 bases and J by 5 bases, and 7 bases separated the two germline ends. Germline CDR1 SSHAT, CDR2 FNYEAQ (reference sequence).

At least ten counts were recorded for this clonotype. The rearrangement links TRBV7-7 to TRBJ2-2; D is undetermined. Deletions cut 3 bases from V and 4 bases from J, with 12 bases between. CDR3 length equals 15 residues. The germline gives CDR1 SSHAT, CDR2 FNYEAQ (reference sequence). The DNA for the CDR3 is TGTGCCAGCAGCTTCTCGGCTGGATCCACCGGGGAGCTGTTTTTT. As protein: CASSFSAGSTGELFF.

This clonotype was picked up many times. The chain combines TRBV12-3 or TRBV12-4 with TRBJ2-7, with 7 bases matching TRBD2. This CDR3 contains 14 residues. After removal of 6 bases from V and 7 bases from J, the junction contained 12 bases not matched to a gene. CDR3 in amino acids: CASSPRGWGGEQYF. Written as DNA, the CDR3 is TGTGCCAGCAGCCCCCGCGGCTGGGGAGGGGAGCAGTACTTC.

This clonotype was counted between two and nine times. This chain connects TRBV9 to TRBJ1-4; D might be TRBD1 (5 bases). Germline V CDR1 and CDR2: SGDLS, YYNGEE. This CDR3 spans 16 amino acids. V lost 4 bases, J lost 3 bases, and 16 bases lay in between. The CDR3 is CASSPPSDTPNEKLFF. As DNA, the CDR3 is TGTGCCAGCAGCCCCCCCTCGGACACTCCTAATGAAAAACTGTTTTTT. Variable domain in full (rest from reference TRBV9 and TRBJ1-4): DSGVTQTPKHLITATGQRVTLRCSPRSGDLSVYWYQQSLDQGLQFLIQYYNGEERAKGNILERFSAQQFPDLHSELNLSSLELGDSALYFCASSPPSDTPNEKLFFGSGTQLSVL.

The CDR3 bases are TGTGCCAGCAGCTTAGGACTAGCGGGAGGCGAGCAGTACTTC. It is translated as CASSLGLAGGEQYF. The chain combines TRBV7-2 with TRBJ2-7, with TRBD2 identical over 13 bases. CDR1 SGHTA and CDR2 FQGNSA come from the germline V gene. CDR3 length: 14 residues. After removal of 1 base from V and 6 bases from J, the junction contained 0 bases not matched to a gene. The full variable domain, with the rest looked up from reference TRBV7-2 and TRBJ2-7, is GAGVSQSPSNKVTEKGKDVELRCDPISGHTALYWYRQSLGQGLEFLIYFQGNSAPDKSGLPSDRFSAERTGGSVSTLTIQRTQQEDSAVYLCASSLGLAGGEQYFGPGTRLTVT.

Of note for this clonotype: A much larger clone lies a single base off, so this may be a read error. The gene calls are TRBV25-1 and TRBJ2-1; TRBD1 matches at 7 bases. Germline CDR1 is MGHDK and CDR2 is SYGVNS. The CDR3 is made up of 17 amino acids. The DNA for the CDR3 is TGTCCCAGCAGTGGGAGAGGGGGCGCAAAGGGCTACAATGAGCAGTTCTTC. Amino acid sequence: CPSSGRGGAKGYNEQFF. The complete variable domain, with remaining parts taken from reference TRBV25-1 and TRBJ2-1, reads EADIYQTPRYLVIGTGKKITLECSQTMGHDKMYWYQQDPGMELHLIHYSYGVNSTEKGDLSSESTVSRIRTEHFPLTLESARPSHTSQYLCPSSGRGGAKGYNEQFFGPGTRLTVL.

This clonotype was detected many times. This chain uses TRBV4-2 with TRBJ2-4; no reliable D call. V was cut by 0 bases and J by 8 bases, with 14 bases left in between. This CDR3 region has 15 residues. Per the germline V gene, CDR1 is LGHNA and CDR2 is YNFKEQ. CDR3 sequence (DNA): TGTGCCAGCAGCCAAGATAGTGTCCCTATTTACATTCAGTACTTC. Translated: CASSQDSVPIYIQYF.

This clonotype appeared a few times. The chain couples TRBV7-9 to TRBJ2-7; D remains ambiguous. Germline V gene sequence: CDR1 SEHNR, CDR2 FQNEAQ (reference sequence). Trimming cost V 1 base and J 3 bases, with 7 bases left between them. The CDR3 has 13 amino acids. The CDR3 loop is CASSLEGNYEQYF. The CDR3 coding sequence is TGTGCCAGCAGCTTAGAGGGAAACTACGAGCAGTACTTC.

The chain's CDR3 is CAISEMGQGKTEAFF. Written as DNA, the CDR3 is TGTGCCATCAGTGAAATGGGACAGGGAAAAACTGAAGCTTTCTTT. The chain is built from TRBV10-3 and TRBJ1-1; 9 positions agree with TRBD1. Germline assignment: CDR1 ENHRY and CDR2 SYGVKD. This CDR3 comprises 15 residues. V was pared by 3 bases and J by 5 bases, with 7 bases of the junction left unmatched.

This clonotype came up a few times. The rearrangement joins TRBV28 to TRBJ2-5; tentatively, D is TRBD2 (7 bases). CDR3 size: 15 residues. V was clipped by 4 bases and J by 5 bases, with 17 bases between them. Germline CDR1 MDHEN, CDR2 SYDVKM. CDR3 protein: CASSSGAGAGETQYF. CDR3 bases: TGTGCCAGCAGTTCAGGGGCGGGAGCGGGCGAGACCCAGTACTTC.

The J gene is TRBJ2-3, the V gene TRBV3-1; TRBD2 aligns across 8 bases. V was pared by 4 bases and J by 0 bases, with 6 bases of the junction left unmatched. The germline V gene has CDR1 LGHDT and CDR2 YNNKEL (reference sequence). The CDR3 sequence is 16 residues long. The CDR3 protein is CASSLYSGGSTDTQYF. Written as DNA, the CDR3 is TGTGCCAGCAGCCTTTACAGCGGGGGAAGCACAGATACGCAGTATTTT.

The sample holds a few counts of this clonotype. The CDR3 loop is CASRPSGTAYYEQYF. CDR3 in DNA: TGTGCCAGTCGACCCTCCGGGACAGCATACTACGAGCAGTACTTC. The rearrangement links TRBV19 to TRBJ2-7; TRBD1 aligns across 7 bases. This CDR3 has 15 amino acids. With 8 bases clipped from V and 3 bases from J, the junction kept 13 bases outside the gene matches. The germline V gene has CDR1 LNHDA and CDR2 SQIVND (reference sequence).

This clonotype was picked up a small number of times. The rearrangement uses TRBV6-2 or TRBV6-3 and TRBJ2-5; TRBD2 matches at 9 bases. Looked up from germline, CDR1 is MNHEY and CDR2 is SVGEGT. CDR3 size: 17 residues. Trimming cost V 2 bases and J 1 base; bases outside gene matches: 8. CDR3 amino acids: CASSYTLPTSGQETQYF. Here the CDR3 DNA reads TGTGCCAGCAGTTACACCCTTCCGACTAGCGGCCAAGAGACCCAGTACTTC.

This clonotype was counted only a few times. The V and J genes are TRBV10-1 and TRBJ2-1; weak D call: TRBD2 (5 bases). Germline CDR1 WNHNN, CDR2 SYGVQD (reference sequence). The CDR3 spans 17 residues. The germline V and J ends were trimmed by 10 bases and 4 bases, with 26 bases remaining between them. The CDR3 DNA sequence: TGCGCCATGCACTTTGTCTGTAGCGCCCCACTTTACAATGAGCAGTTCTTC. Translation gives CAMHFVCSAPLYNEQFF.

This clonotype was detected many times. The CDR3 spells CASSPLDRGPHEQYF. CDR3 nucleotide sequence: TGTGCCAGCTCACCATTGGACAGGGGGCCCCACGAGCAGTACTTC. The rearrangement uses TRBV18 and TRBJ2-7; 11 bases map to TRBD1. CDR1 is KGHSH and CDR2 is LQKENI in the germline V gene. V lost 2 bases, J lost 5 bases, and 5 bases stayed unmatched. This CDR3 spans 15 amino acids. Filled out from reference TRBV18 and TRBJ2-7, the complete variable domain reads NAGVMQNPRHLVRRRGQEARLRCSPMKGHSHVYWYRQLPEEGLKFMVYLQKENIIDESGMPKERFSAEFPKEGPSILRIQQVVRGDSAAYFCASSPLDRGPHEQYFGPGTRLTVT.

This clonotype was picked up a small number of times. The rearrangement joins TRBV3-1 to TRBJ2-5, with TRBD1 matching over 9 bases. The CDR3 is 14 residues long. Germline loops: CDR1 LGHDT, CDR2 YNNKEL (reference sequence). J gave up 3 bases and V 4 bases, and 3 bases lay outside the gene matches. This CDR3 reads CASSPGDREETQYF. The CDR3 DNA sequence: TGTGCCAGCAGCCCAGGGGACAGGGAAGAGACCCAGTACTTC.

The rearrangement uses TRBV25-1 and TRBJ2-2; D perhaps matches TRBD2 (7 bases). This CDR3 spans 22 amino acids. Per germline, CDR1 MGHDK and CDR2 SYGVNS. Trimming cost V 3 bases and J 3 bases, with 32 bases left between them. CDR3 amino acids: CASSDPIWAGGRPSKDTGELFF. The CDR3 nucleotides are TGTGCCAGCAGTGACCCGATATGGGCCGGGGGGCGTCCCTCGAAGGACACCGGGGAGCTGTTTTTT.

This clonotype was detected only a few times. This sequence joins TRBV12-5 and TRBJ1-1; the D is unclear. Germline V lookup: CDR1 LGHNT, CDR2 FRNRAP. The CDR3 contains 12 residues. V was clipped by 2 bases and J by 7 bases, with 8 bases between them. The CDR3, as DNA: TGTGCTAGTGGTTTGTTAGGGTATGAAGCTTTCTTT. Translation: CASGLLGYEAFF. Variable domain in full (rest from reference TRBV12-5 and TRBJ1-1): DARVTQTPRHKVTEMGQEVTMRCQPILGHNTVFWYRQTMMQGLELLAYFRNRAPLDDSGMPKDRFSAEMPDATLATLKIQPSEPRDSAVYFCASGLLGYEAFFGQGTRLTVV.

There are many counts of this clonotype. The chain employs TRBV20-1 and TRBJ2-4; 7 bases fit TRBD1. Trimming took 0 bases from V and 8 from J; bases not matched to a gene: 10. The CDR3 totals 15 residues. In germline, CDR1 is DFQATT, CDR2 SNEGSKA (reference sequence). CDR3 sequence: CSARDPTGRRDIQYF. The CDR3 nucleotides are TGCAGTGCTAGAGATCCGACAGGGCGTCGGGACATTCAGTACTTC.

This clonotype was detected only a few times. The CDR3 here is CASSFTPGQHNEQFF. As DNA, the CDR3 is TGTGCCAGCAGCTTCACACCGGGACAGCACAATGAGCAGTTCTTC. J is TRBJ2-1 and V is TRBV5-5, with TRBD1 matching 7 bases. The CDR3 sequence is 15 residues long. The ends lost 2 bases at V and 5 bases at J; junction bases unmatched: 7. Germline CDR1 and CDR2: SGHKS and YYEKEE (reference sequence).

This clonotype appeared a few times. The chain has TRBV20-1 and TRBJ1-1, with D hard to call. The V end lost 0 bases, the J end lost 3 bases, and 14 bases lay between the germline ends. There are 15 residues in the CDR3. In germline, CDR1 is DFQATT, CDR2 SNEGSKA (reference sequence). Here the CDR3 reads CSAREGLNSYTEAFF. Written as DNA, the CDR3 is TGCAGTGCTAGAGAAGGGTTAAACAGCTACACTGAAGCTTTCTTT.